This record covers a single T cell receptor (beta chain). The antigen is unknown. A much larger clone differs by one base, so this may be a read error. The data were obtained in a study of T cell repertoires in cytomegalovirus infection. Using its own MiXCR run on the reads, TCRdb lists one record per CDR3 protein. The repertoire holds around 120,000 distinct CDR3 sequences, with 20% to 30% as singletons. The CDR3 has 15 amino acids. CDR1 and CDR2 from the germline V gene are SGHTA and FQGNSA. The V and J genes are TRBV7-2 and TRBJ1-1; D unresolved. This TCR derives from a human donor in good health (CMV status not recorded). Some clones in this sample may be carry-over from other donors' samples. The sample consisted of PBMCs, sequenced either directly or after in vitro stimulation (not recorded which). The DNA of the CDR3 is TGTGCCAGCAGATTAGCGGTGACGCAGAACACTGAAGCTTTCTTT. Translating it yields CASRLAVTQNTEAFF.